A single sample is the source of the 5 T cell receptor beta chains below, sequenced in a study of OX40 agonist ivuxolimab in advanced cancers. Sequenced by immunoSEQ multiplex PCR; TCRdb stores in-frame clones only, minus some. The sample gives over 60,000 clones, around 88% of which show up once; approximately 0.86% is in the top ten. The sample here was CD4+ or CD8+ T cells sorted from blood, taken in a trial of the OX40 agonist ivuxolimab. These receptors came from an adult with an advanced solid tumor such as melanoma, head and neck, liver or kidney cancer.

J is TRBJ1-1 and V is TRBV14, with no clear D. The CDR3 runs 17 residues. The germline gives CDR1 SGHDN, CDR2 FVKESK. With 0 bases removed from V and 5 bases from J, the gap between germline ends came to 19 bases. For the CDR3, the DNA is TGTGCCAGCAGCCAAGATTGGGCCCTGCTCCCGAGGACTGAAGCTTTCTTT. Translation: CASSQDWALLPRTEAFF.

The gene calls are TRBV6-4 and TRBJ1-2; D ambiguous. Germline assignment: CDR1 MRHNA and CDR2 SNTAGT. The CDR3 spans 10 residues. Trimming removed 4 bases at V and 8 bases at J, with 5 bases between. CDR3 loop: CASSVIGYTF. CDR3 nucleotides: TGTGCCAGCAGTGTTATCGGCTACACCTTC.

The gene calls are TRBV7-3 and TRBJ2-3, with D unresolved. Deletions cut 5 bases from V and 4 bases from J, with 19 bases between. The CDR3 loop spans 16 amino acids. The germline V gene has CDR1 SGHTA and CDR2 FQGTGA. This CDR3 reads CASSPSAALRADTQYF. In DNA form, the CDR3 reads TGTGCCAGCAGCCCCAGTGCGGCCTTAAGGGCAGATACGCAGTATTTT.

The chain has TRBV28 and TRBJ1-6; 7 bases match TRBD1. The CDR3 contains 14 residues. Per germline, CDR1 MDHEN and CDR2 SYDVKM. V was pared by 6 bases and J by 6 bases, with 5 bases of the junction left unmatched. For the CDR3, the DNA is TGTGCCAGCAGGAGTACAGGGGCTAATTCACCCCTCCACTTT. As protein: CASRSTGANSPLHF.

The chain joins TRBV9 to TRBJ1-1; TRBD1 is a possible D gene (5 bases). Trimming took off 4 bases at V and 11 bases at J, with 24 bases between the two ends. CDR1 and CDR2 from the germline V gene are SGDLS and YYNGEE. The CDR3 loop spans 15 amino acids. CDR3 sequence: CASSTTHQGTTLAFF. Written as DNA, the CDR3 is TGTGCCAGCAGCACAACTCATCAGGGCACGACGTTGGCTTTCTTT.